This T cell receptor beta chain was retrieved from a study of shared clonotypes between healthy human individuals. Profiling relied on immunoSEQ multiplex PCR, and the TCRdb table lists in-frame clones only, not all of them. Of about half a million clones in the sample, 65% to 85% are singletons; the top ten hold 12%. This CDR3 is built from 14 residues. The germline CDR1 and CDR2 sequences are SGHTA and FQGNSA. Trimming took 5 bases from V and 2 from J, leaving 12 bases between them. This clone was detected many times. This TCR came from a middle-aged woman in good health. Some clones in this sample may be carry-over from other donors' samples. What was sequenced was PBMCs. The V call is TRBV7-2, the J call TRBJ1-2; D is uncertain. CDR3 sequence (DNA): TGTGCCAGCAGCCCGTACGGGGTCAACTATGGCTACACCTTC. It yields the protein CASSPYGVNYGYTF.